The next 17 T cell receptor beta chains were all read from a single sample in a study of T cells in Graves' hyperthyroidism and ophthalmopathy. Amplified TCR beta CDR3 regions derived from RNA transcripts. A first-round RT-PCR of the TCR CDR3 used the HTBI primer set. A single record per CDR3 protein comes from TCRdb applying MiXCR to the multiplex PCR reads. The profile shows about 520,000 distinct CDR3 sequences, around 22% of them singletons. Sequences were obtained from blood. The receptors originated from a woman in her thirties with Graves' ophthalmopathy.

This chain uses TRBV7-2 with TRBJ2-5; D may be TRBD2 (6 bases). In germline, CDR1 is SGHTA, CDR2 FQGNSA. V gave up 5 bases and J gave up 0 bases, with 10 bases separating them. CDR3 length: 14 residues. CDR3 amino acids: CASSQGLHQETQYF. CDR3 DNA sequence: TGTGCCAGCAGCCAGGGACTCCACCAAGAGACCCAGTACTTC.

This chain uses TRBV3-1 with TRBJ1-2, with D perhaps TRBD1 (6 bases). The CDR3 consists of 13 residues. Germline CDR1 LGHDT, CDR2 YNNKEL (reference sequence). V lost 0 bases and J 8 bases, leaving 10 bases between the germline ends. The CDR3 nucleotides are TGTGCCAGCAGCCAAGACGGGGGCGGCGGCTACACCTTC. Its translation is CASSQDGGGGYTF.

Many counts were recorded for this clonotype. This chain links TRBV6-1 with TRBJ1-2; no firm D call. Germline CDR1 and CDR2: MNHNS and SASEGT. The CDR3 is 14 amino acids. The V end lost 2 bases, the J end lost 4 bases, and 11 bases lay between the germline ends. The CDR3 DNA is TGTGCCAGCAGTGAAAGGTGGCAAGGCTATGGCTACACCTTC. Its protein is CASSERWQGYGYTF.

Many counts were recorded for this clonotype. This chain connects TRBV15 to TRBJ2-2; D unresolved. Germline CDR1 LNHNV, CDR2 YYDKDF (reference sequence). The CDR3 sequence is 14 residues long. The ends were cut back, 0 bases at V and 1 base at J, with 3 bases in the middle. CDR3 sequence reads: CATSRDKNTGELFF. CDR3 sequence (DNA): TGTGCCACCAGCAGAGATAAGAACACCGGGGAGCTGTTTTTT.

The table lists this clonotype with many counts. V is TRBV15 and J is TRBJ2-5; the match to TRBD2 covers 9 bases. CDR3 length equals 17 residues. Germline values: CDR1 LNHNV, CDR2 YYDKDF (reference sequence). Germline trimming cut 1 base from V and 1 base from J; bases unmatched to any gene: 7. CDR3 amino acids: CATSRVPSGITQETQYF. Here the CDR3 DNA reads TGTGCCACCAGCAGAGTTCCTAGCGGGATAACCCAAGAGACCCAGTACTTC.

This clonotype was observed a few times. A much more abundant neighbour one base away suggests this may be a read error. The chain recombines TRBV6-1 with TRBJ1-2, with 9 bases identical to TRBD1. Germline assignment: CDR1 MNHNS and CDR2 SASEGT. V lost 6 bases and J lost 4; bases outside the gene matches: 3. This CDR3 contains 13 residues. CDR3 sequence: CASRGDRAYGYTF. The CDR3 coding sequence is TGTGCCAGCAGGGGGGACAGGGCCTATGGCTACACCTTC.

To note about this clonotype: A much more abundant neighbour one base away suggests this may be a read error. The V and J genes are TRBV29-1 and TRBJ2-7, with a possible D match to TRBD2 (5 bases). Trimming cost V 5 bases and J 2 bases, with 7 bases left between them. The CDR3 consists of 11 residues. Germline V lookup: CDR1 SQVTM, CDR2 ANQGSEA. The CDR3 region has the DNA TGCAGCGTTCGGAGGCCCTACGAGCAGTACTTC. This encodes CSVRRPYEQYF.

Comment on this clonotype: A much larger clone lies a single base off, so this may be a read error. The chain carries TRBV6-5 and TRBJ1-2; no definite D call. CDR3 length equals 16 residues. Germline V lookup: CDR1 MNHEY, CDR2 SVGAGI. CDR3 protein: CASSLSGPGGSYGYSF. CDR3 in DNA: TGTGCCAGCAGTTTATCGGGCCCGGGAGGAAGCTATGGCTACAGCTTC.

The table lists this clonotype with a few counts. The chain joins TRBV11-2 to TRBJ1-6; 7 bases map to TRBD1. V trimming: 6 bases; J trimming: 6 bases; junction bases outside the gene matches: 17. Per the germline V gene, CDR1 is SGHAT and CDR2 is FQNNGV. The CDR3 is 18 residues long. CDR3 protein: CASRPAYRGRAINSPLHF. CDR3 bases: TGTGCCAGCAGACCGGCGTACAGGGGTAGGGCCATTAATTCACCCCTCCACTTT.

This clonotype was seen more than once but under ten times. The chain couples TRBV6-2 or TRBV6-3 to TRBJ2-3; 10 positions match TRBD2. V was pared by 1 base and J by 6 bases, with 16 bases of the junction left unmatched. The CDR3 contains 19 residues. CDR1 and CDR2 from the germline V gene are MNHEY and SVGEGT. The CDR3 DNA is TGTGCCAGCAGTTACTACCGACTAGCGGGTGGTGGTGAGAGGGATACGCAGTATTTT. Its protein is CASSYYRLAGGGERDTQYF.

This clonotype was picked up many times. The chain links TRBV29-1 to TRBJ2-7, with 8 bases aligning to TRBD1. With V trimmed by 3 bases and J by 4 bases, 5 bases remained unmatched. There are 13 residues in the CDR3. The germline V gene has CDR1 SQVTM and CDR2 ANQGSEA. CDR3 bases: TGCAGCGTTGAGACGGACAGGGCTTACGAGCAGTACTTC. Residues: CSVETDRAYEQYF.

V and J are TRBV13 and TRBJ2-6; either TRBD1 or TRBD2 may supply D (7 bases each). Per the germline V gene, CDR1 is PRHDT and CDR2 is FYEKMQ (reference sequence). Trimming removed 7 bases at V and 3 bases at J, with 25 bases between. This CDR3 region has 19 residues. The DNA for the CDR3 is TGTGCCAGCACCATCCTCCATACAGGGGAGGGCGGTGGGGCCAACGTCCTGACTTTC. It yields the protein CASTILHTGEGGGANVLTF.

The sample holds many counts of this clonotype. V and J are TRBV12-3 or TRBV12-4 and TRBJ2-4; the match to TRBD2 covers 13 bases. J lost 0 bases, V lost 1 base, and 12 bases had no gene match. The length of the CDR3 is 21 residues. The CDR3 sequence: CASSLGDRGGLAGLAKNIQYF. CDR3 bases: TGTGCCAGCAGTTTAGGGGACAGGGGGGGACTAGCGGGGTTAGCCAAAAACATTCAGTACTTC.

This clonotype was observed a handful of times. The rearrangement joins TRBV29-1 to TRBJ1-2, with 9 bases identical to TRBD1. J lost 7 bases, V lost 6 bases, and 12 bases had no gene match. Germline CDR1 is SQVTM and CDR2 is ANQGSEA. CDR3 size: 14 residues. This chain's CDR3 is CSVGKQGAEGGYTF. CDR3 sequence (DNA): TGCAGCGTGGGCAAACAGGGGGCGGAAGGTGGCTACACCTTC.

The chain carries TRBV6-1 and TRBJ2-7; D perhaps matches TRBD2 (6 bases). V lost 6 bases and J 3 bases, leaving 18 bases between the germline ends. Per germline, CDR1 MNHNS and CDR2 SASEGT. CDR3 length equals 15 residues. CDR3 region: CASRGVRGGFYEQYF. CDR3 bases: TGTGCCAGCAGGGGCGTGCGTGGGGGGTTCTACGAGCAGTACTTC.

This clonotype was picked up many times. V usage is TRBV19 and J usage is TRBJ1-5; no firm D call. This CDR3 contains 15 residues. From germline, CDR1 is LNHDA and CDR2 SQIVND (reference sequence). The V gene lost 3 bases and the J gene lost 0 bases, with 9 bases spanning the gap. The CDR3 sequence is CASSIKNYSNQPQHF. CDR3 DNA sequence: TGTGCCAGTAGTATCAAGAATTATAGCAATCAGCCCCAGCATTTT.

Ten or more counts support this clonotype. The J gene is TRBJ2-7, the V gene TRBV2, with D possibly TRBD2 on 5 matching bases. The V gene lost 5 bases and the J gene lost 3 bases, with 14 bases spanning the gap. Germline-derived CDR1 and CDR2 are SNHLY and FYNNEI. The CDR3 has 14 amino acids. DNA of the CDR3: TGTGCCAGCAGTCGTGGGCGGGCGAGCTACGAGCAGTACTTC. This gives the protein CASSRGRASYEQYF.